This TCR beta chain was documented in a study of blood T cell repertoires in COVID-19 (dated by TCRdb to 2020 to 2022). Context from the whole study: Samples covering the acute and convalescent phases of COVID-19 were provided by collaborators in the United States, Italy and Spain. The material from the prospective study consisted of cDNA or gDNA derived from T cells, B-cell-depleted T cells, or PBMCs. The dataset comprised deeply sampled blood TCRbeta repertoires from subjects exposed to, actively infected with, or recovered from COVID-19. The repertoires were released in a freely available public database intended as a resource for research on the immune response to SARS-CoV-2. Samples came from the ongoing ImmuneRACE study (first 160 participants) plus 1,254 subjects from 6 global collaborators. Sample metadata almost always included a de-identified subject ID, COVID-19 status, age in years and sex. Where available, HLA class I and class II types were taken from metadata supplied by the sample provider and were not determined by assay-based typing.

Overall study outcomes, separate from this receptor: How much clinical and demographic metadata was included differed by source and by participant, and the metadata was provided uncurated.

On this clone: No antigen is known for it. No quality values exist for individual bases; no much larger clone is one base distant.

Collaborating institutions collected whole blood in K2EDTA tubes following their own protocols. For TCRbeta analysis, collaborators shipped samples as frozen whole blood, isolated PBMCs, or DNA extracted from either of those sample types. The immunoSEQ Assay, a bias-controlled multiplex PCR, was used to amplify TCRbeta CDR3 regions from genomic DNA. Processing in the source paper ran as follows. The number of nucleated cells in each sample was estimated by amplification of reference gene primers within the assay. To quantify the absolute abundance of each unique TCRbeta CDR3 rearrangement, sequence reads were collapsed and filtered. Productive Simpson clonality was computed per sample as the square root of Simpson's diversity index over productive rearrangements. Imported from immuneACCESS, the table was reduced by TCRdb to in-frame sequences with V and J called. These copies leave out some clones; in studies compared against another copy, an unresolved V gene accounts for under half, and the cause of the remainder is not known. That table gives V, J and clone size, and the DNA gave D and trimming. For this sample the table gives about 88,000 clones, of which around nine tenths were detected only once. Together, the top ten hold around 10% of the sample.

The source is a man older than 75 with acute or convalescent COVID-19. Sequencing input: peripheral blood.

The DNA sequence is as follows: TGTGCCAGCAGCCTCGGGACAGCAGGAAACACCATATATTTT. Translated, this gives CASSLGTAGNTIYF. In this chain, TRBV7-8 is recombined with TRBJ1-3; TRBD1 agrees with 7 junctional bases. Trimming accounts for 5 bases at V and 4 bases at J, while the number of junction bases matched to no gene is 5. As encoded in the germline V gene, CDR1 is SGHVS while CDR2 is FQNEAQ. There are 14 amino acids in the CDR3, from cysteine to phenylalanine inclusive. The only DNA kept is the CDR3, 42 bases in frame from the first base.